The clone carrying this TCR beta chain was seen only a few times. These data are taken from a study of cytomegalovirus exposure and HLA in healthy donors. The PCR ran on 60 Vbeta and 13 Jbeta primers. Clones were sequenced by immunoSEQ multiplex PCR, and TCRdb holds only the in-frame ones, with some missing. The repertoire holds about 150,000 clones, with 60% to 75% as singletons. V lost 3 bases and J lost 3, with 18 bases in between. There are 16 residues in the CDR3. CDR1 is MDHEN, CDR2 SYDVKM, per germline. The source is a man aged 25-40 years in good health and CMV-seronegative. The chain employs TRBV28 and TRBJ2-7; tentative D call: TRBD2 (6 bases). The specimen sequenced was PBMCs. CDR3 DNA: TGTGCCAGCAGTTTTCGTGCGGGGCAAGGAATCTACGAGCAGTACTTC. This encodes CASSFRAGQGIYEQYF. The full variable domain, its missing parts supplied by reference TRBV28 and TRBJ2-7, is DVKVTQSSRYLVKRTGEKVFLECVQDMDHENMFWYRQDPGLGLRLIYFSYDVKMKEKGDIPEGYSVSREKKERFSLILESASTNQTSMYLCASSFRAGQGIYEQYFGPGTRLTVT.